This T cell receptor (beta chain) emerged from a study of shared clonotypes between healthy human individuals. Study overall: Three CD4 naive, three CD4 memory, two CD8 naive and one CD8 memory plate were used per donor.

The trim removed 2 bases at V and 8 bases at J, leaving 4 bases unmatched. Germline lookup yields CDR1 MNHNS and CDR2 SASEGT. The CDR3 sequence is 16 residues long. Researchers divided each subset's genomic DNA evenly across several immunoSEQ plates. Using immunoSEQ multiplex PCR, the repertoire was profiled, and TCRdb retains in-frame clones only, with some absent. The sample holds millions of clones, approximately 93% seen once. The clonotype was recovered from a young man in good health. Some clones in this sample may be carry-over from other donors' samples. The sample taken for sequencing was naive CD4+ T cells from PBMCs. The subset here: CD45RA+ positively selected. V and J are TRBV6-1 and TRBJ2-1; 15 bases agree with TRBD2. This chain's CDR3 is CASSEWRTSGRDEQFF. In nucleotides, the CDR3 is TGTGCCAGCAGTGAATGGAGGACTAGCGGGAGGGATGAGCAGTTCTTC.